This is a list of T cell receptor beta chains from one sample in a study of T cell changes during pregnancy in multiple sclerosis. Only in-frame clones appear in the TCRdb table, and some are missing; sequencing was by immunoSEQ multiplex PCR. The table shows some 50,000 clones, with 95% occurring only once. The source material was CD8+ T cells from peripheral blood mononuclear cells, sampled in the first trimester of pregnancy. These receptors were collected from a female donor with multiple sclerosis, enrolled in a pregnancy study. Each CDR3 is given with its conserved first and last residue. D genes are given only for firm matches. A clone size is listed for some rows: how often the clone was seen (once, few, many), or a class if it is expanded.

v_call: TRBV6-1; d_call: TRBD1; j_call: TRBJ1-1; cdr3_length: 15; clone_size: once; cdr3_nt: TGTGCCAGCAGGGGCCCCGCAGGGGGTCTCTCTGAAGCTTTCTTT; cdr3_aa: CASRGPAGGLSEAFF
v_call: TRBV2; d_call: TRBD2; j_call: TRBJ2-1; cdr3_length: 15; clone_size: NA; cdr3_nt: TGTGCCAGCAGGGGACTAGCGGATCCCTACAATGAGCAGTTCTTC; cdr3_aa: CASRGLADPYNEQFF
v_call: TRBV4-2; d_call: NA; j_call: TRBJ2-1; cdr3_length: 14; clone_size: NA; cdr3_nt: TGTGCCAGCAGCCCCTCAGGGGTTCGCGATGAGCAGTTCTTC; cdr3_aa: CASSPSGVRDEQFF
v_call: TRBV28; d_call: TRBD1; j_call: TRBJ2-3; cdr3_length: 15; clone_size: NA; cdr3_nt: TGTGCCAGCAGTCCGGGACAGGGTGTAGCAGATACGCAGTATTTT; cdr3_aa: CASSPGQGVADTQYF
v_call: TRBV11-3; d_call: TRBD2; j_call: TRBJ2-2; cdr3_length: 17; clone_size: NA; cdr3_nt: TGTGCCAGCAGCTTATTTAATGAGGGACTAGACACCGGGGAGCTGTTTTTT; cdr3_aa: CASSLFNEGLDTGELFF
v_call: TRBV6-5; d_call: TRBD1; j_call: TRBJ1-1; cdr3_length: 15; clone_size: NA; cdr3_nt: TGTGCCAGCAGTTACTCGGGACAGGAGGGCACTGAAGCTTTCTTT; cdr3_aa: CASSYSGQEGTEAFF
v_call: TRBV7-9; d_call: NA; j_call: TRBJ2-1; cdr3_length: 15; clone_size: NA; cdr3_nt: TGTGCCAGCAGCGCCGTGGAGGGCTCCTACAATGAGCAGTTCTTC; cdr3_aa: CASSAVEGSYNEQFF
v_call: TRBV15; d_call: NA; j_call: TRBJ2-2; cdr3_length: 17; clone_size: NA; cdr3_nt: TGTGCCACCAGCAGGGGTTACCGGGACTTTAACACCGGGGAGCTGTTTTTT; cdr3_aa: CATSRGYRDFNTGELFF
v_call: TRBV27; d_call: NA; j_call: TRBJ2-1; cdr3_length: 13; clone_size: NA; cdr3_nt: TGTGCCAGCAGTTTCCAAGGGGGACATGAGCAGTTCTTC; cdr3_aa: CASSFQGGHEQFF
v_call: TRBV12-5; d_call: NA; j_call: TRBJ1-1; cdr3_length: 14; clone_size: NA; cdr3_nt: TGTGCTAGTGGTTTGGTGGCGGGCGGCACTGAAGCTTTCTTT; cdr3_aa: CASGLVAGGTEAFF
v_call: TRBV15; d_call: NA; j_call: TRBJ1-4; cdr3_length: 14; clone_size: NA; cdr3_nt: TGTGCCACCAGCACCAGGCTAACTAATGAAAAACTGTTTTTT; cdr3_aa: CATSTRLTNEKLFF
v_call: TRBV5-6; d_call: NA; j_call: TRBJ2-1; cdr3_length: 12; clone_size: NA; cdr3_nt: TGTGCCAGCAGTAACGGAGGGAATGAGCAGTTCTTC; cdr3_aa: CASSNGGNEQFF
v_call: TRBV7-9; d_call: TRBD1; j_call: TRBJ1-5; cdr3_length: 14; clone_size: NA; cdr3_nt: TGTGCCAGCAGCCAGACAGGGTCCAATCAGCCCCAGCATTTT; cdr3_aa: CASSQTGSNQPQHF
v_call: TRBV7-9; d_call: TRBD1; j_call: TRBJ1-2; cdr3_length: 15; clone_size: NA; cdr3_nt: TGTGCCAGCAGCTCACCGGGACAGGGGGCCTATGGCTACACCTTC; cdr3_aa: CASSSPGQGAYGYTF
v_call: TRBV7-9; d_call: TRBD1; j_call: TRBJ1-4; cdr3_length: 15; clone_size: once; cdr3_nt: TGTGCCAGCAGCTTAAGGGGACAGGTTAATGAAAAACTGTTTTTT; cdr3_aa: CASSLRGQVNEKLFF
v_call: TRBV27; d_call: TRBD1; j_call: TRBJ1-2; cdr3_length: 17; clone_size: NA; cdr3_nt: TGTGCCAGCAGTGGACTTGGGACAGGGGGGCCGAACTATGGCTACACCTTC; cdr3_aa: CASSGLGTGGPNYGYTF
v_call: TRBV14; d_call: TRBD1; j_call: TRBJ2-7; cdr3_length: 15; clone_size: NA; cdr3_nt: TGTGCCAGCAGCCCTGGACAGGGGGGCCGGCACGAGCAGTACTTC; cdr3_aa: CASSPGQGGRHEQYF
v_call: TRBV30; d_call: NA; j_call: TRBJ2-3; cdr3_length: 14; clone_size: NA; cdr3_nt: TGTGCCTGGAGTCCAGGGTTAGGGGCAGATACGCAGTATTTT; cdr3_aa: CAWSPGLGADTQYF
v_call: TRBV6-1; d_call: TRBD2; j_call: TRBJ2-7; cdr3_length: 15; clone_size: NA; cdr3_nt: TGTGCCAGCAGTGAGGGACTAGCGGCCTTGTACGAGCAGTACTTC; cdr3_aa: CASSEGLAALYEQYF
v_call: TRBV27; d_call: NA; j_call: TRBJ2-7; cdr3_length: 15; clone_size: once; cdr3_nt: TGTGCCAGCAGTTTAGGGCCGCCGAGCTCCTACGAGCAGTACTTC; cdr3_aa: CASSLGPPSSYEQYF
v_call: TRBV2; d_call: TRBD2; j_call: TRBJ2-7; cdr3_length: 16; clone_size: NA; cdr3_nt: TGTGCCAGCAGTGAATATCCTAGCGGGAACACCTACGAGCAGTACTTC; cdr3_aa: CASSEYPSGNTYEQYF
v_call: TRBV19; d_call: TRBD2; j_call: TRBJ2-3; cdr3_length: 15; clone_size: NA; cdr3_nt: TGTGCCAGTAGTATAGTAGCGGGAGCCCCAGATACGCAGTATTTT; cdr3_aa: CASSIVAGAPDTQYF
v_call: TRBV5-6; d_call: TRBD1; j_call: TRBJ1-1; cdr3_length: 17; clone_size: NA; cdr3_nt: TGTGCCAGCAGCTTGGAAGGGACAGGGGGTTATAACACTGAAGCTTTCTTT; cdr3_aa: CASSLEGTGGYNTEAFF
v_call: TRBV10-3; d_call: TRBD2; j_call: TRBJ2-1; cdr3_length: 16; clone_size: NA; cdr3_nt: TGTGCCATCAGTGAGATGGCTAGCGGGAACCTCAATGAGCAGTTCTTC; cdr3_aa: CAISEMASGNLNEQFF
v_call: TRBV29-1; d_call: TRBD2; j_call: TRBJ2-3; cdr3_length: 17; clone_size: NA; cdr3_nt: TGCAGCGTTGAAGGATTTAGCGGGACTAGCATCACAGATACGCAGTATTTT; cdr3_aa: CSVEGFSGTSITDTQYF
v_call: TRBV19; d_call: NA; j_call: TRBJ2-7; cdr3_length: 13; clone_size: NA; cdr3_nt: TGTGCCAGTAGTATCTTCCAGGGTGACGAGCAGTACTTC; cdr3_aa: CASSIFQGDEQYF
v_call: TRBV6-6; d_call: TRBD1; j_call: TRBJ2-1; cdr3_length: 14; clone_size: NA; cdr3_nt: TGTGCCAGCAGTTACCAGGACAGGGTGGATGAGCAGTTCTTC; cdr3_aa: CASSYQDRVDEQFF
v_call: TRBV7-9; d_call: TRBD2; j_call: TRBJ2-7; cdr3_length: 15; clone_size: NA; cdr3_nt: TGTGCCAGCAGCTCAGCTAGCGGGAGATTCAGCGAGCAGTACTTC; cdr3_aa: CASSSASGRFSEQYF
v_call: TRBV5-1; d_call: NA; j_call: TRBJ2-3; cdr3_length: 14; clone_size: NA; cdr3_nt: TGCGCCAGCAGCTTGGAGACAAGCACAGATACGCAGTATTTT; cdr3_aa: CASSLETSTDTQYF
v_call: TRBV7-9; d_call: NA; j_call: TRBJ2-1; cdr3_length: 12; clone_size: NA; cdr3_nt: TGTGCCAGCAGACCGGACTTCAATGAGCAGTTCTTC; cdr3_aa: CASRPDFNEQFF
v_call: TRBV5-6; d_call: NA; j_call: TRBJ2-1; cdr3_length: 12; clone_size: NA; cdr3_nt: TGTGCCAGCAGCTTGTTTCGAACAGAGCAGTTCTTC; cdr3_aa: CASSLFRTEQFF
v_call: TRBV7-2; d_call: TRBD2; j_call: TRBJ2-7; cdr3_length: 15; clone_size: NA; cdr3_nt: TGTGCCAGCAGCCCAGGACTAGCGGTCACCTACGAGCAGTACTTC; cdr3_aa: CASSPGLAVTYEQYF
v_call: TRBV19; d_call: TRBD2; j_call: TRBJ2-1; cdr3_length: 12; clone_size: NA; cdr3_nt: TGTGCCACCCTTGGGGGGGGAGATGAGCAGTTCTTC; cdr3_aa: CATLGGGDEQFF
v_call: TRBV6-4; d_call: NA; j_call: TRBJ2-1; cdr3_length: 15; clone_size: NA; cdr3_nt: TGTGCCAGCAGTGACGGCCCCACTTCGGGCAATGAGCAGTTCTTC; cdr3_aa: CASSDGPTSGNEQFF
v_call: TRBV6-1; d_call: NA; j_call: TRBJ2-2; cdr3_length: 12; clone_size: NA; cdr3_nt: TGTGCCATCAAACAGGGTACCGGGGAGCTGTTTTTT; cdr3_aa: CAIKQGTGELFF
v_call: TRBV9; d_call: TRBD2; j_call: TRBJ2-2; cdr3_length: 18; clone_size: NA; cdr3_nt: TGTGCCAGCAGCGTAGCTACTAGCGGGAGGGCCTGGACCGGGGAGCTGTTTTTT; cdr3_aa: CASSVATSGRAWTGELFF
v_call: TRBV21-1; d_call: NA; j_call: TRBJ1-3; cdr3_length: 16; clone_size: NA; cdr3_nt: TGTGCCAGCAGCAAAGTCAGGAAGAAGTCCGGAAACACCATATATTTT; cdr3_aa: CASSKVRKKSGNTIYF
v_call: TRBV11-2; d_call: NA; j_call: TRBJ2-1; cdr3_length: 16; clone_size: NA; cdr3_nt: TGTGCCAGCACCTCCCTCGTGGAGTCGAGGTACAATGAGCAGTTCTTC; cdr3_aa: CASTSLVESRYNEQFF
v_call: TRBV27; d_call: NA; j_call: TRBJ2-2; cdr3_length: 11; clone_size: NA; cdr3_nt: TGTGCCAGCAGTTCTACCGGGGAGCTGTTTTTT; cdr3_aa: CASSSTGELFF
v_call: TRBV6-5; d_call: NA; j_call: TRBJ2-1; cdr3_length: 12; clone_size: NA; cdr3_nt: TGTGCCAGCAGTCGGAACAGGAATGAGCAGTTCTTC; cdr3_aa: CASSRNRNEQFF